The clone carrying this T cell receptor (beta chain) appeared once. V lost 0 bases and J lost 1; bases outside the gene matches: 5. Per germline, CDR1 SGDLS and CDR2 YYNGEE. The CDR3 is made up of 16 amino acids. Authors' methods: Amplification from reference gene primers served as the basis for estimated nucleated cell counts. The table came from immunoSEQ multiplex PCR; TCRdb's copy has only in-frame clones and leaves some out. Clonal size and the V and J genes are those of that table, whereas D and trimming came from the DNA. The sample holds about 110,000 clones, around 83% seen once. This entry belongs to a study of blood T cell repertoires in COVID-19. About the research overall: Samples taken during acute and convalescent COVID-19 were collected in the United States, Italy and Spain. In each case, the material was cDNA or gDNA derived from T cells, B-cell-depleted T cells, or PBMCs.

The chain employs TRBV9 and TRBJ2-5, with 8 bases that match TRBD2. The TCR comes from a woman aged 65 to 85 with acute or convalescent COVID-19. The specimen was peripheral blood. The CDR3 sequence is CASSVVSGALQETQYF. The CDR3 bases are TGTGCCAGCAGCGTAGTTAGCGGGGCTCTCCAAGAGACCCAGTACTTC.